A single sample gave rise to the 18 T cell receptor beta chains below, sequenced in a study of patients and donors after allogeneic stem cell transplantation. MiXCR, applied by TCRdb to the RT-PCR reads, yields one record per CDR3 protein. This sample carries under 200,000 distinct CDR3 sequences, roughly 30% of them seen once, and the ten largest clones take around 3.3%. Sequenced material: blood, either unsorted or a sorted T cell fraction (not recorded which). The receptors derive from a human donor who was either an allogeneic HSCT recipient or a stem cell or donor lymphocyte infusion donor (not recorded which). It is not recorded whose cells these are; they may come from a transplant donor.

This clonotype was counted only a few times. The rearrangement joins TRBV5-6 to TRBJ2-2; 10 bases map to TRBD1. This CDR3 spans 16 amino acids. After removal of 0 bases from V and 4 bases from J, the junction contained 3 bases not matched to a gene. Germline V gives CDR1 SGHDT, CDR2 YYEEEE. The CDR3 DNA sequence: TGTGCCAGCAGCTTGGGGAGGACAGGGGGCACCGGGGAGCTGTTTTTT. Translating gives CASSLGRTGGTGELFF. Using reference TRBV5-6 and TRBJ2-2 for the parts outside the CDR3, the full variable domain is DAGVTQSPTHLIKTRGQQVTLRCSPKSGHDTVSWYQQALGQGPQFIFQYYEEEERQRGNFPDRFSGHQFPNYSSELNVNALLLGDSALYLCASSLGRTGGTGELFFGEGSRLTVL.

This clonotype was detected once. The chain employs TRBV4-3 and TRBJ2-3; D remains unclear. The CDR3 has 15 residues. The germline V and J ends were trimmed by 2 bases and 2 bases, with 11 bases remaining between them. Germline V gene sequence: CDR1 LGHNA, CDR2 YSLEER. The CDR3 DNA reads TGCGCCAGCAGCCAAAACTACCGACCCACAGATACGCAGTATTTT. It codes for CASSQNYRPTDTQYF.

The chain recombines TRBV2 with TRBJ2-3; D gene ambiguous. Germline assignment: CDR1 SNHLY and CDR2 FYNNEI. This CDR3 comprises 13 residues. The V and J ends lost 7 bases and 3 bases respectively, with 11 bases between them. The CDR3 region is CASILGWTDTQYF. CDR3 sequence (DNA): TGTGCCAGCATTCTTGGTTGGACAGATACGCAGTATTTT. The complete variable domain, with remaining parts taken from reference TRBV2 and TRBJ2-3, reads EPEVTQTPSHQVTQMGQEVILRCVPISNHLYFYWYRQILGQKVEFLVSFYNNEISEKSEIFDDQFSVERPDGSNFTLKIRSTKLEDSAMYFCASILGWTDTQYFGPGTRLTVL.

V gene TRBV12-3 or TRBV12-4 combines with J gene TRBJ2-7; the D gene is possibly TRBD2 (6 bases). The CDR3 extends over 15 amino acids. V lost 2 bases and J 4 bases, leaving 15 bases between the germline ends. CDR3 sequence reads: CASSLYLVRDYEQYF. In nucleotides, the CDR3 is TGTGCCAGCAGTTTATACCTCGTGCGGGATTACGAGCAGTACTTC.

The rearrangement links TRBV6-5 to TRBJ1-4, with unresolved D. The germline gives CDR1 MNHEY, CDR2 SVGAGI. The CDR3 totals 13 residues. V lost 0 bases and J lost 4, with 3 bases in between. The CDR3 DNA is TGTGCCAGCAGTTACTCGGATAATGAAAAACTGTTTTTT. The encoded protein is CASSYSDNEKLFF.

This clonotype was detected many times. This chain uses TRBV7-2 with TRBJ1-5; 8 bases line up with TRBD1. The CDR3 covers 15 residues. Germline assignment: CDR1 SGHTA and CDR2 FQGNSA. The V and J ends lost 6 bases and 3 bases, in that order; junction bases with no gene match: 7. This CDR3 is CASSPQGAVNQPQHF. As DNA, the CDR3 is TGTGCCAGCAGTCCTCAGGGGGCGGTCAATCAGCCCCAGCATTTT.

This chain connects TRBV27 to TRBJ2-3; D remains ambiguous. Germline CDR1 and CDR2: MNHEY and SMNVEV (reference sequence). V gave up 3 bases and J gave up 2 bases, with 9 bases separating them. The CDR3 spans 14 residues. CDR3 amino acids: CASSFSMNTDTQYF. DNA for the CDR3: TGTGCCAGCAGTTTTAGCATGAACACAGATACGCAGTATTTT.

This clonotype was found a few times. The rearrangement links TRBV6-5 to TRBJ1-3; possibly TRBD1 for D (6 bases). Germline V gives CDR1 MNHEY, CDR2 SVGAGI. This CDR3 has 19 residues. The V end was cut by 0 bases, the J end by 2 bases, with 20 bases between. For the CDR3, the DNA is TGTGCCAGCAGTTACTCGTGGGGGCCGGGACGTCGAGCTGGAAACACCATATATTTT. Its translation is CASSYSWGPGRRAGNTIYF.

The chain couples TRBV4-3 to TRBJ2-2; D is uncertain. This CDR3 region has 18 residues. V was trimmed by 3 bases and J by 7 bases, leaving 24 bases between them. CDR1 is LGHNA, CDR2 YSLEER, per germline. Here the CDR3 DNA reads TGCGCCAGCAGCCACCACATAGACTCGCCAGAGAGTATCGGGGAGCTGTTTTTT. As protein: CASSHHIDSPESIGELFF.

V usage is TRBV4-3 and J usage is TRBJ2-7; maybe TRBD2 (7 bases). Trimming took off 0 bases at V and 4 bases at J, with 13 bases between the two ends. The CDR3 consists of 15 residues. Germline lookup yields CDR1 LGHNA and CDR2 YSLEER. The CDR3 DNA reads as TGCGCCAGCAGCCAAGACCGGGGGGCTACGTACGAGCAGTACTTC. Amino acid sequence: CASSQDRGATYEQYF.

The chain carries TRBV30 and TRBJ2-4, with D perhaps matching TRBD1 (6 bases). The CDR3 consists of 12 residues. CDR1 and CDR2 from the germline V gene are GTSNPN and SVGIG (reference sequence). V was clipped by 6 bases and J by 7 bases, with 13 bases between them. The CDR3 reads CACTTGSNIQYF. In nucleotides, the CDR3 is TGTGCCTGTACAACAGGGAGTAACATTCAGTACTTC.

This sequence joins TRBV7-6 and TRBJ2-3; 12 bases agree with TRBD2. V lost 3 bases to trimming and J lost 2 bases; unmatched junction nucleotides: 6. The CDR3 totals 17 residues. Germline V gene lookup returns CDR1 SGHVS and CDR2 FNYEAQ. For the CDR3, the DNA is TGTGCCAGCAGCTTGTTACTAGCGGGAGGTCTCACAGATACGCAGTATTTT. Translated, it gives CASSLLLAGGLTDTQYF. The variable domain in full, with the rest retrieved from reference TRBV7-6 and TRBJ2-3, is GAGVSQSPRYKVTKRGQDVALRCDPISGHVSLYWYRQALGQGPEFLTYFNYEAQQDKSGLPNDRFSAERPEGSISTLTIQRTEQRDSAMYRCASSLLLAGGLTDTQYFGPGTRLTVL.

The chain links TRBV6-6 to TRBJ2-5, with D unclear. Per the germline V gene, CDR1 is MNHNY and CDR2 is SVGAGI (reference sequence). The CDR3 is made up of 13 amino acids. V lost 7 bases to trimming and J lost 2 bases, with 11 bases between them. CDR3 sequence: CASTRQEQETQYF. As DNA, the CDR3 is TGTGCCAGCACCCGACAAGAACAAGAGACCCAGTACTTC.

The chain links TRBV20-1 to TRBJ2-7; TRBD1 aligns across 11 bases. In germline, CDR1 is DFQATT, CDR2 SNEGSKA (reference sequence). The CDR3 is 17 residues long. V trimming: 3 bases; J trimming: 3 bases; junction bases outside the gene matches: 13. The CDR3 region has the DNA TGCAGTGCTAGTCGGAAATATGGGACAGGGGGTTACTACGAGCAGTACTTC. Its translation is CSASRKYGTGGYYEQYF.

The CDR3 reads CSAGRAQRNYGYTF. In DNA, the CDR3 is TGCAGTGCTGGCCGGGCCCAGAGGAACTATGGCTACACCTTC. This sequence joins TRBV20-1 and TRBJ1-2; D gene unclear. The CDR3 sequence is 14 residues long. Germline V lookup: CDR1 DFQATT, CDR2 SNEGSKA (reference sequence). V lost 5 bases and J lost 2, with 15 bases in between.

The V and J genes are TRBV6-5 and TRBJ2-3, with 9 positions matching TRBD2. CDR3 length equals 17 residues. V lost 2 bases, J lost 2 bases, and 8 bases stayed unmatched. Germline CDR1 MNHEY, CDR2 SVGAGI. The CDR3 DNA follows: TGTGCCAGCAGTTACAGGACTAGCGTATCCCTCACAGATACGCAGTATTTT. Translating gives CASSYRTSVSLTDTQYF.

This sequence joins TRBV11-2 and TRBJ2-1; no clear D. Trimming took 7 bases from V and 0 from J, leaving 7 bases between them. The germline CDR1 and CDR2 sequences are SGHAT and FQNNGV. The CDR3 covers 13 residues. The CDR3 here is CASTQSSYNEQFF. Written as DNA, the CDR3 is TGTGCCAGCACCCAGAGCTCCTACAATGAGCAGTTCTTC.

In this sample, this clonotype turned up a few times. The chain employs TRBV28 and TRBJ2-5, with D perhaps TRBD1 or TRBD2 (5 bases each). V gave up 5 bases and J gave up 4 bases, with 14 bases separating them. Germline V lookup: CDR1 MDHEN, CDR2 SYDVKM. This CDR3 region has 14 residues. The CDR3 DNA follows: TGTGCCAGCAGTACTTGGGCAGGGACAGAGACCCAGTACTTC. Translated: CASSTWAGTETQYF.